This is a list of T cell receptor beta chains from one sample in a study of neoadjuvant anti-PD-1 for oral cavity cancer. TCRdb keeps only in-frame clones here, not all; method: immunoSEQ multiplex PCR. Of approximately 72,000 clones detected, around 83% appear once; the ten largest clones hold more than 3%. Sequences were derived from PBMCs, sampled before nivolumab (anti-PD-1) treatment. These TCRs come from a person aged 35 to 85 with oral cavity squamous cell carcinoma. Both conserved end residues are part of each CDR3. The D gene is left open where the match is weak. Expanded clones are given a class, and other clones once, few, many or no size at all.

cdr3_nt: TGTGCCAGCAGTTTCACTAGAGGCGAGCAGTACTTC; cdr3_aa: CASSFTRGEQYF; d_call: -; j_call: TRBJ2-7; v_call: TRBV2; clone_size: -
cdr3_nt: TGTGCCTGGACCTCTCGGGGGCTTGGGGCCAACGTCCTGACTTTC; cdr3_aa: CAWTSRGLGANVLTF; d_call: -; j_call: TRBJ2-6; v_call: TRBV30; clone_size: -
cdr3_nt: TGTGCCAGCAGCTTGGCCGCAGGACGAGATAGCAATCAGCCCCAGCATTTT; cdr3_aa: CASSLAAGRDSNQPQHF; d_call: -; j_call: TRBJ1-5; v_call: TRBV5-6; clone_size: few
cdr3_nt: TGTGCCAGCAGCCCTGGGATAACCAGCAATCAGCCCCAGCATTTT; cdr3_aa: CASSPGITSNQPQHF; d_call: -; j_call: TRBJ1-5; v_call: TRBV9; clone_size: -
cdr3_nt: TGCGCCAGCAGCCGAATTCCTAGGGAGACCCAGTACTTC; cdr3_aa: CASSRIPRETQYF; d_call: -; j_call: TRBJ2-5; v_call: TRBV4-1; clone_size: -
cdr3_nt: TGTGCCAGCAGTTTTGCCGCGGATACGCAGTATTTT; cdr3_aa: CASSFAADTQYF; d_call: -; j_call: TRBJ2-3; v_call: TRBV6-1; clone_size: -
cdr3_nt: TGTGCCAGTAGTTCAAGACTAGCGGGGGGGTCTGGGGCCAACGTCCTGACTTTC; cdr3_aa: CASSSRLAGGSGANVLTF; d_call: TRBD2; j_call: TRBJ2-6; v_call: TRBV19; clone_size: -
cdr3_nt: TGTGCCAGCAGTCTTACAGAGAACACTGAAGCTTTCTTT; cdr3_aa: CASSLTENTEAFF; d_call: -; j_call: TRBJ1-1; v_call: TRBV6-6; clone_size: -
cdr3_nt: TGTGCCAGCAGCCTGACAGGGGGACAGCCCCAGCATTTT; cdr3_aa: CASSLTGGQPQHF; d_call: TRBD1; j_call: TRBJ1-5; v_call: TRBV5-6; clone_size: -
cdr3_nt: TGTGCCAGCAGCGACAGGGGGCTTGGTGGCTACACCTTC; cdr3_aa: CASSDRGLGGYTF; d_call: TRBD1; j_call: TRBJ1-2; v_call: TRBV7-8; clone_size: once
cdr3_nt: TGCGCCAGCAGCCAAGACGTCACTAGTTTGAGCTCCGGGCAGTTCTTC; cdr3_aa: CASSQDVTSLSSGQFF; d_call: -; j_call: TRBJ2-1; v_call: TRBV4-1; clone_size: few
cdr3_nt: TGCGCCAGCAGTCCGGGAGGCGGGAGGACCTACGAGCAGTACTTC; cdr3_aa: CASSPGGGRTYEQYF; d_call: TRBD2; j_call: TRBJ2-7; v_call: TRBV5-1; clone_size: -
cdr3_nt: TGTGCCAGCAGCCCCCGGGCGAGCTCTGGGGCCAACGTCCTGACTTTC; cdr3_aa: CASSPRASSGANVLTF; d_call: -; j_call: TRBJ2-6; v_call: TRBV13; clone_size: once
cdr3_nt: TGTGCCAGTAGCCCTTGGACCAACACTGAAGCTTTCTTT; cdr3_aa: CASSPWTNTEAFF; d_call: -; j_call: TRBJ1-1; v_call: TRBV19; clone_size: -
cdr3_nt: TGTGCCAGCAGTCCTTCGCCGGACAGGGTAGGAAACACCATATATTTT; cdr3_aa: CASSPSPDRVGNTIYF; d_call: TRBD1; j_call: TRBJ1-3; v_call: TRBV27; clone_size: -
cdr3_nt: TGTGCCAGCAGCTTTCGGACTGGGGCCAACGTCCTGACTTTC; cdr3_aa: CASSFRTGANVLTF; d_call: -; j_call: TRBJ2-6; v_call: TRBV5-8; clone_size: -
cdr3_nt: TGTGCCACCAGCAGCCCGGGCTACTCCTACGAGCAGTACTTC; cdr3_aa: CATSSPGYSYEQYF; d_call: -; j_call: TRBJ2-7; v_call: TRBV15; clone_size: -
cdr3_nt: TGTGCCAGCAGTTCCGTTACCCCGGGGCGGCCACCCCTCCACTTT; cdr3_aa: CASSSVTPGRPPLHF; d_call: -; j_call: TRBJ1-6; v_call: TRBV6-5; clone_size: -
cdr3_nt: TGCGCCAGCAGCTCCCCGGGACTAGCGGGAGTAGGAGAGCAGTACTTC; cdr3_aa: CASSSPGLAGVGEQYF; d_call: TRBD2; j_call: TRBJ2-7; v_call: TRBV5-1; clone_size: -
cdr3_nt: TGTGCCAGTAGTCCCCGGGAGGGCGGCTACACCTTC; cdr3_aa: CASSPREGGYTF; d_call: -; j_call: TRBJ1-2; v_call: TRBV19; clone_size: few
cdr3_nt: TGTGCCACCAGCAGCTACAATGAGCAGTTCTTC; cdr3_aa: CATSSYNEQFF; d_call: -; j_call: TRBJ2-1; v_call: TRBV15; clone_size: -
cdr3_nt: TGTGCCAGCAGCGTCGGGGGGGACCTCCGAGGGACTAATACGCAGTATTTT; cdr3_aa: CASSVGGDLRGTNTQYF; d_call: TRBD2; j_call: TRBJ2-3; v_call: TRBV9; clone_size: once
cdr3_nt: TGCGCCAGCAGCGTCCGGGACAGGGGGCTGGGGAACATTCAGTACTTC; cdr3_aa: CASSVRDRGLGNIQYF; d_call: TRBD1; j_call: TRBJ2-4; v_call: TRBV5-1; clone_size: -
cdr3_nt: TGCGCCAGCAAGGGGACTAGCGGAGGCTCCTACGAGCAGTACTTC; cdr3_aa: CASKGTSGGSYEQYF; d_call: TRBD2; j_call: TRBJ2-7; v_call: TRBV5-1; clone_size: -
cdr3_nt: TGTGCCAGCAGCGTAGAGGGCAATGGCAATCAGCCCCAGCATTTT; cdr3_aa: CASSVEGNGNQPQHF; d_call: -; j_call: TRBJ1-5; v_call: TRBV9; clone_size: -
cdr3_nt: TGTGCCAGCAGTGAATCGAAACTGGGGCCAGAGACCCAGTACTTC; cdr3_aa: CASSESKLGPETQYF; d_call: -; j_call: TRBJ2-5; v_call: TRBV2; clone_size: -
cdr3_nt: TGTGCCAGCAGTTACTACAGGGGAGGGCAAGAGACCCAGTACTTC; cdr3_aa: CASSYYRGGQETQYF; d_call: -; j_call: TRBJ2-5; v_call: TRBV6-5; clone_size: -
cdr3_nt: TGCGCCAGCAGATCTAGAACCTACAATGAGCAGTTCTTC; cdr3_aa: CASRSRTYNEQFF; d_call: -; j_call: TRBJ2-1; v_call: TRBV5-1; clone_size: -
cdr3_nt: TGTGCCAGCAGGGCGACAGGGGGTTGGGACACTGAAGCTTTCTTT; cdr3_aa: CASRATGGWDTEAFF; d_call: TRBD1; j_call: TRBJ1-1; v_call: TRBV7-9; clone_size: -
cdr3_nt: TGTGCCAGTAGTGCTATGGACAGGTTGGAGACCCAGTACTTC; cdr3_aa: CASSAMDRLETQYF; d_call: TRBD1; j_call: TRBJ2-5; v_call: TRBV19; clone_size: -
cdr3_nt: TGTGCCAGCAGCTTACAAGGACAAGAGACCCAGTACTTC; cdr3_aa: CASSLQGQETQYF; d_call: -; j_call: TRBJ2-5; v_call: TRBV7-7; clone_size: -
cdr3_nt: TGCGCCAGCAGACCTACCGTGAGGGATGAGCAGTTCTTC; cdr3_aa: CASRPTVRDEQFF; d_call: -; j_call: TRBJ2-1; v_call: TRBV5-1; clone_size: -
cdr3_nt: TGTGCCAGCAGCCCTAGGACAGATTTAACCTACGAGCAGTACTTC; cdr3_aa: CASSPRTDLTYEQYF; d_call: -; j_call: TRBJ2-7; v_call: TRBV7-9; clone_size: once
cdr3_nt: TGTGCCAGCAGTTTTTTCAGGGTGAACACTGAAGCTTTCTTT; cdr3_aa: CASSFFRVNTEAFF; d_call: -; j_call: TRBJ1-1; v_call: TRBV28; clone_size: -
cdr3_nt: TGTGCCAGCAGAACCGGGACCACACGCACAGATACGCAGTATTTT; cdr3_aa: CASRTGTTRTDTQYF; d_call: -; j_call: TRBJ2-3; v_call: TRBV2; clone_size: few
cdr3_nt: TGTGCCAGCTCACCCATGGGGAGTGGGTACGAGCAGTACTTC; cdr3_aa: CASSPMGSGYEQYF; d_call: -; j_call: TRBJ2-7; v_call: TRBV18; clone_size: -
cdr3_nt: TGTGCCAGCAGTCCGCGTGGCTACCAAGAGACCCAGTACTTC; cdr3_aa: CASSPRGYQETQYF; d_call: -; j_call: TRBJ2-5; v_call: TRBV27; clone_size: -
cdr3_nt: TGTGCCAGCAGTTCTTGGCAGGGTGATCAGCCCCAGCATTTT; cdr3_aa: CASSSWQGDQPQHF; d_call: -; j_call: TRBJ1-5; v_call: TRBV28; clone_size: -
cdr3_nt: TGTGCCAGCAGTTATAGCGGAGCCACCGGGGAGCTGTTTTTT; cdr3_aa: CASSYSGATGELFF; d_call: -; j_call: TRBJ2-2; v_call: TRBV6-5; clone_size: few
cdr3_nt: TGCGCCAGCAGCCCGAGGACTGACCCGCCCGAGCAGTTCTTC; cdr3_aa: CASSPRTDPPEQFF; d_call: -; j_call: TRBJ2-1; v_call: TRBV5-1; clone_size: once
cdr3_nt: TGTGCCAGCAGTGAAGAGCCAGACAATCAGCCCCAGCATTTT; cdr3_aa: CASSEEPDNQPQHF; d_call: -; j_call: TRBJ1-5; v_call: TRBV2; clone_size: -
cdr3_nt: TGTGCCAGCAGAGGGACAGACAACACTGAAGCTTTCTTT; cdr3_aa: CASRGTDNTEAFF; d_call: TRBD1; j_call: TRBJ1-1; v_call: TRBV6-5; clone_size: -
cdr3_nt: TGTGCCAGCAGCGTAAATCCCCGGGGACATCCCGATGGCTACACCTTC; cdr3_aa: CASSVNPRGHPDGYTF; d_call: -; j_call: TRBJ1-2; v_call: TRBV7-3; clone_size: -
cdr3_nt: TGTGCCAGCAGTAAAGCGGGGGGGAGCTCCTACGAGCAGTACTTC; cdr3_aa: CASSKAGGSSYEQYF; d_call: TRBD2; j_call: TRBJ2-7; v_call: TRBV7-9; clone_size: -
cdr3_nt: TGTGCCAGCGGGAACCGAAGACAGTCTGGGGCCAACGTCCTGACTTTC; cdr3_aa: CASGNRRQSGANVLTF; d_call: -; j_call: TRBJ2-6; v_call: TRBV27; clone_size: -
cdr3_nt: TGTGCCAGCAGTCTGAGGGGGGACGTCTACGAGCAGTACTTC; cdr3_aa: CASSLRGDVYEQYF; d_call: -; j_call: TRBJ2-7; v_call: TRBV6-1; clone_size: few
cdr3_nt: TGTGCCAGCATCCAAGCCGGGGCGGGGATTACTGAAGCTTTCTTT; cdr3_aa: CASIQAGAGITEAFF; d_call: -; j_call: TRBJ1-1; v_call: TRBV7-9; clone_size: -
cdr3_nt: TGTGCCAGCAGTACCCGACAGGGGCCCAATTCACCCCTCCACTTT; cdr3_aa: CASSTRQGPNSPLHF; d_call: TRBD1; j_call: TRBJ1-6; v_call: TRBV27; clone_size: -
cdr3_nt: TGCGCCAGCAGCACAGAGACCGGGACGGAGGAGTTCTTC; cdr3_aa: CASSTETGTEEFF; d_call: -; j_call: TRBJ2-1; v_call: TRBV5-1; clone_size: -
cdr3_nt: TGTGCCAGCCGGGGGGCTGGAAACACCATATATTTT; cdr3_aa: CASRGAGNTIYF; d_call: -; j_call: TRBJ1-3; v_call: TRBV6-5; clone_size: -
cdr3_nt: TGTGCCAGCAGGGACACAGGGTTGCTTTATGAGCAGTTCTTC; cdr3_aa: CASRDTGLLYEQFF; d_call: -; j_call: TRBJ2-1; v_call: TRBV6-5; clone_size: -
cdr3_nt: TGCGCCAGCAGCTTGAAGCGGGAGGGAAACGAGCAGTACTTC; cdr3_aa: CASSLKREGNEQYF; d_call: TRBD2; j_call: TRBJ2-7; v_call: TRBV5-1; clone_size: -
cdr3_nt: TGTGCCACCAGCCCTAGCGGTGGCTACAATGAGCAGTTCTTC; cdr3_aa: CATSPSGGYNEQFF; d_call: TRBD2; j_call: TRBJ2-1; v_call: TRBV15; clone_size: -
cdr3_nt: TGTGCCACAGGGCAGGGGGCAACTAATGAAAAACTGTTTTTT; cdr3_aa: CATGQGATNEKLFF; d_call: TRBD1; j_call: TRBJ1-4; v_call: TRBV10-3; clone_size: -